These 5 T cell receptor beta chains originate from one sample sequenced in a study of somatic mutations in cytotoxic T cells in rheumatoid arthritis. Assay: immunoSEQ multiplex PCR; the TCRdb copy retains only in-frame clones and omits some. Here the sample spans 7,200 or so clones, 65% to 75% being singletons. Sample: CD8+ T cells sorted from blood. The receptors shown here come from a man aged 35-49 years in good health.

The rearrangement uses TRBV9 and TRBJ2-1; 7 nucleotides line up with TRBD2. In germline, CDR1 is SGDLS, CDR2 YYNGEE. The CDR3 is 15 amino acids. V trimming: 4 bases; J trimming: 7 bases; junction bases outside the gene matches: 11. CDR3 sequence reads: CASSLWEGLRNEQFF. Here the CDR3 DNA reads TGTGCCAGCAGCTTGTGGGAGGGCCTAAGGAATGAGCAGTTCTTC.

A few counts support this clone. The chain joins TRBV2 to TRBJ1-2, with D hard to call. The CDR3 runs to 12 residues. Germline V gene sequence: CDR1 SNHLY, CDR2 FYNNEI. The V end lost 3 bases, the J end lost 3 bases, and 5 bases lay between the germline ends. DNA of the CDR3: TGTGCCAGCAGTGACAGTTACTATGGCTACACCTTC. It specifies CASSDSYYGYTF.

This sequence joins TRBV4-1 and TRBJ1-1, with 8 nucleotides matching TRBD1. Germline CDR1 MGHRA, CDR2 YSYEKL. V lost 4 bases and J lost 3; bases outside the gene matches: 7. The CDR3 sequence is 15 residues long. The CDR3 DNA reads TGCGCCAGCAGCCGACTCGAGACAGGGGACACTGAAGCTTTCTTT. Encoded protein: CASSRLETGDTEAFF.

The chain joins TRBV13 to TRBJ1-2, with TRBD1 matching over 8 bases. Per the germline V gene, CDR1 is PRHDT and CDR2 is FYEKMQ (reference sequence). The V gene end was trimmed by 0 bases and the J gene end by 0 bases; junction bases not matched to a gene: 18. The CDR3 runs to 21 residues. This CDR3 is CASSLGLPVFGTGDTNYGYTF. The CDR3 DNA reads as TGTGCCAGCAGCTTAGGACTCCCCGTTTTTGGGACAGGAGACACTAACTATGGCTACACCTTC. The full variable domain, completed using reference TRBV13 and TRBJ1-2, is AAGVIQSPRHLIKEKRETATLKCYPIPRHDTVYWYQQGPGQDPQFLISFYEKMQSDKGSIPDRFSAQQFSDYHSELNMSSLELGDSALYFCASSLGLPVFGTGDTNYGYTFGSGTRLTVV.

V gene TRBV9 combines with J gene TRBJ2-6, with a possible D match to TRBD1 (5 bases). The CDR3 runs to 15 residues. The germline V gene has CDR1 SGDLS and CDR2 YYNGEE. V lost 3 bases, J lost 2 bases, and 9 bases lay in between. The DNA for the CDR3 is TGTGCCAGCAGCGAGGCAGGGACTGGGGCCAACGTCCTGACTTTC. It yields the protein CASSEAGTGANVLTF.